A selection of T cell receptor beta chains follows, all from one sample in a study of blood T cell repertoires in COVID-19. Only in-frame clones appear in the TCRdb table, and some are missing; sequencing was by immunoSEQ multiplex PCR. The top ten clones hold over 9.5% of a sample with more than 300,000 clones, 80% to 90% of them seen once. The sequenced material came from peripheral blood. These receptors all come from a woman aged 25-40 years with COVID-19, enrolled during active disease. Each CDR3 is given with its conserved first and last residue. D genes are given only for firm matches. Clone size is shown for a subset of rows, as once, few, many or a class of expanded clone.

d_gene: TRBD1
v_gene: TRBV7-8
abundance: NA
j_gene: TRBJ2-7
CDR3aa: CASSTWGKGQYSYEQYF
CDR3nt: TGTGCCAGCAGCACCTGGGGGAAGGGACAGTACTCCTACGAGCAGTACTTC

d_gene: NA
v_gene: TRBV2
abundance: NA
j_gene: TRBJ1-1
CDR3aa: CASSEDTGVTFF
CDR3nt: TGTGCCAGCAGTGAAGACACGGGGGTTACTTTCTTT

d_gene: NA
v_gene: TRBV19
abundance: NA
j_gene: TRBJ1-5
CDR3aa: CASSPRTGNQPQHF
CDR3nt: TGTGCCAGTAGTCCCCGGACTGGGAATCAGCCCCAGCATTTT

d_gene: TRBD1
v_gene: TRBV5-4
abundance: NA
j_gene: TRBJ1-4
CDR3aa: CASSLGLGTGNEKLFF
CDR3nt: TGTGCCAGCAGCTTGGGACTCGGGACAGGGAATGAAAAACTGTTTTTT

d_gene: NA
v_gene: TRBV9
abundance: once
j_gene: TRBJ2-1
CDR3aa: CASSVAGAWGTYNEQFF
CDR3nt: TGTGCCAGCAGCGTAGCTGGGGCCTGGGGAACCTACAATGAGCAGTTCTTC

d_gene: TRBD1
v_gene: TRBV9
abundance: once
j_gene: TRBJ2-7
CDR3aa: CASSPSGTGIYEQYF
CDR3nt: TGTGCCAGCAGCCCCAGTGGGACAGGGATTTACGAGCAGTACTTC

d_gene: NA
v_gene: TRBV15
abundance: once
j_gene: TRBJ2-5
CDR3aa: CATSRDRRDGETQYF
CDR3nt: TGTGCCACCAGCAGAGATCGCAGGGATGGGGAGACCCAGTACTTC

d_gene: NA
v_gene: TRBV7-6
abundance: NA
j_gene: TRBJ2-1
CDR3aa: CASSPYPPRAGGDEQFF
CDR3nt: TGTGCCAGCAGCCCTTACCCCCCTAGGGCCGGAGGGGATGAGCAGTTCTTC

d_gene: NA
v_gene: TRBV28
abundance: NA
j_gene: TRBJ1-5
CDR3aa: CASSPTAGLDSNQPQHF
CDR3nt: TGTGCCAGCAGTCCCACCGCAGGATTAGATAGCAATCAGCCCCAGCATTTT

d_gene: TRBD2
v_gene: TRBV5-1
abundance: NA
j_gene: TRBJ2-7
CDR3aa: CASSGGTREDEQYF
CDR3nt: TGCGCCAGCAGCGGGGGGACTAGGGAGGACGAGCAGTACTTC

d_gene: NA
v_gene: TRBV10-3
abundance: NA
j_gene: TRBJ1-3
CDR3aa: CAISETDSGNTIYF
CDR3nt: TGTGCCATCAGTGAGACTGACTCTGGAAACACCATATATTTT

d_gene: TRBD1
v_gene: TRBV12-3/TRBV12-4
abundance: NA
j_gene: TRBJ1-2
CDR3aa: CASSLTGGNGYTF
CDR3nt: TGTGCCAGCAGTTTGACAGGGGGCAATGGCTACACCTTC

d_gene: NA
v_gene: TRBV6-5
abundance: NA
j_gene: TRBJ2-5
CDR3aa: CASRPGRRKTQYF
CDR3nt: TGTGCCAGCAGGCCCGGGAGAAGAAAGACCCAGTACTTC

d_gene: NA
v_gene: TRBV29-1
abundance: NA
j_gene: TRBJ2-2
CDR3aa: CSALGPGNTGELFF
CDR3nt: TGCAGCGCCCTCGGTCCGGGGAACACCGGGGAGCTGTTTTTT

d_gene: TRBD1
v_gene: TRBV28
abundance: NA
j_gene: TRBJ2-1
CDR3aa: CASSFGTGSYNEQFF
CDR3nt: TGTGCCAGCAGTTTCGGGACAGGGTCCTACAATGAGCAGTTCTTC

d_gene: NA
v_gene: TRBV10-3
abundance: NA
j_gene: TRBJ2-5
CDR3aa: CAISENPGETQYF
CDR3nt: TGTGCCATCAGTGAGAACCCGGGAGAGACCCAGTACTTC

d_gene: NA
v_gene: TRBV10-2
abundance: NA
j_gene: TRBJ1-4
CDR3aa: CASSESLKRGWGEKLFF
CDR3nt: TGCGCCAGCAGTGAGTCGTTGAAAAGGGGCTGGGGTGAAAAACTGTTTTTT

d_gene: NA
v_gene: TRBV30
abundance: NA
j_gene: TRBJ2-5
CDR3aa: CAWCGRETQYF
CDR3nt: TGTGCCTGGTGTGGGAGGGAGACCCAGTACTTC

d_gene: NA
v_gene: TRBV5-1
abundance: few
j_gene: TRBJ1-5
CDR3aa: CASSSGRDQPQHF
CDR3nt: TGCGCCAGCAGCTCCGGCAGGGATCAGCCCCAGCATTTT

d_gene: TRBD1
v_gene: TRBV18
abundance: NA
j_gene: TRBJ1-1
CDR3aa: CASSPRTGGANEAFF
CDR3nt: TGTGCCAGCTCACCAAGGACAGGGGGCGCAAATGAAGCTTTCTTT

d_gene: TRBD1
v_gene: TRBV7-3
abundance: NA
j_gene: TRBJ2-5
CDR3aa: CASSPTGGVETQYF
CDR3nt: TGTGCCAGCAGCCCGACAGGGGGCGTGGAGACCCAGTACTTC

d_gene: TRBD1
v_gene: TRBV7-9
abundance: NA
j_gene: TRBJ2-6
CDR3aa: CASSLEGQGGGANVLTF
CDR3nt: TGTGCCAGCAGCTTGGAGGGACAGGGCGGTGGGGCCAACGTCCTGACTTTC

d_gene: TRBD1
v_gene: TRBV30
abundance: NA
j_gene: TRBJ1-1
CDR3aa: CAWGETGGTEAFF
CDR3nt: TGTGCCTGGGGGGAGACAGGGGGCACTGAAGCTTTCTTT

d_gene: NA
v_gene: TRBV29-1
abundance: NA
j_gene: TRBJ2-1
CDR3aa: CSVEIFSNEQFF
CDR3nt: TGCAGCGTTGAAATTTTTAGTAATGAGCAGTTCTTC

d_gene: NA
v_gene: TRBV3-1/TRBV3-2
abundance: NA
j_gene: TRBJ2-7
CDR3aa: CASSQEGRSSYEQYF
CDR3nt: TGTGCCAGCAGCCAAGAAGGGAGGAGCTCCTACGAGCAGTACTTC

d_gene: NA
v_gene: TRBV3-1/TRBV3-2
abundance: NA
j_gene: TRBJ2-1
CDR3aa: CASSHVDKQFF
CDR3nt: TGTGCCAGCAGCCATGTAGATAAGCAGTTCTTC

d_gene: TRBD1
v_gene: TRBV29-1
abundance: NA
j_gene: TRBJ1-4
CDR3aa: CSVVVAGTGHEKLFF
CDR3nt: TGCAGCGTTGTTGTAGCGGGGACAGGGCACGAAAAACTGTTTTTT

d_gene: NA
v_gene: TRBV6-5
abundance: once
j_gene: TRBJ2-1
CDR3aa: CASRRETNEQFF
CDR3nt: TGTGCCAGCAGGAGAGAGACAAATGAGCAGTTCTTC

d_gene: NA
v_gene: TRBV9
abundance: NA
j_gene: TRBJ1-2
CDR3aa: CASDLTGGGYGYTF
CDR3nt: TGTGCCAGCGACCTCACGGGGGGAGGCTATGGCTACACCTTC

d_gene: TRBD2
v_gene: TRBV5-4
abundance: NA
j_gene: TRBJ2-7
CDR3aa: CASSLVGGDEQYF
CDR3nt: TGTGCCAGCAGCCTGGTGGGAGGGGACGAGCAGTACTTC

d_gene: TRBD1
v_gene: TRBV5-6
abundance: NA
j_gene: TRBJ1-5
CDR3aa: CASSLEGGQGGNQPQHF
CDR3nt: TGTGCCAGCAGCTTGGAGGGTGGACAGGGTGGCAATCAGCCCCAGCATTTT

d_gene: NA
v_gene: TRBV6-2/TRBV6-3
abundance: NA
j_gene: TRBJ2-7
CDR3aa: CASSYERYEQYF
CDR3nt: TGTGCCAGCAGTTATGAGAGGTACGAGCAGTACTTC

d_gene: TRBD1
v_gene: TRBV4-2
abundance: NA
j_gene: TRBJ1-1
CDR3aa: CASSQLDRAATEAFF
CDR3nt: TGTGCCAGCAGCCAACTGGACAGGGCGGCAACTGAAGCTTTCTTT

d_gene: NA
v_gene: TRBV27
abundance: once
j_gene: TRBJ2-7
CDR3aa: CASSRTASYEQYF
CDR3nt: TGTGCCAGCAGCCGGACAGCCTCCTACGAGCAGTACTTC

d_gene: TRBD1
v_gene: TRBV6-5
abundance: NA
j_gene: TRBJ2-1
CDR3aa: CASRTGTGGNEQFF
CDR3nt: TGTGCCAGCAGGACCGGGACAGGGGGCAATGAGCAGTTCTTC

d_gene: TRBD2
v_gene: TRBV5-3
abundance: NA
j_gene: TRBJ2-7
CDR3aa: CARSLALAGSYEQYF
CDR3nt: TGTGCCAGAAGCTTGGCGCTAGCGGGGTCCTACGAGCAGTACTTC

d_gene: TRBD2
v_gene: TRBV3-1/TRBV3-2
abundance: NA
j_gene: TRBJ2-7
CDR3aa: CASSHPLAGPYEQYF
CDR3nt: TGTGCCAGCAGCCATCCACTAGCGGGGCCTTACGAGCAGTACTTC

d_gene: TRBD1
v_gene: TRBV10-3
abundance: NA
j_gene: TRBJ2-7
CDR3aa: CAIRGTDDYEQYF
CDR3nt: TGTGCCATCAGAGGGACAGACGATTACGAGCAGTACTTC

d_gene: TRBD1
v_gene: TRBV30
abundance: NA
j_gene: TRBJ1-3
CDR3aa: CAWTERDRQYF
CDR3nt: TGTGCCTGGACCGAACGGGACAGGCAATATTTT

d_gene: TRBD2
v_gene: TRBV5-6
abundance: NA
j_gene: TRBJ2-1
CDR3aa: CASSLSGTHNEQFF
CDR3nt: TGTGCCAGCAGCCTTAGCGGGACGCACAATGAGCAGTTCTTC